The T cell receptor (beta chain) under discussion was sequenced for a study of preoperative IRX-2 immunotherapy in early breast cancer. Produced via immunoSEQ multiplex PCR; TCRdb's table is partial and in-frame only. Found here are over 20,000 clones, 81% of them singletons; the top ten hold 1% to 1.5%. Indicated treatment: preoperative locoregional IRX-2 cytokine immunotherapy. Germline V gene lookup returns CDR1 MDHEN and CDR2 SYDVKM. V shed 2 bases and J 0 bases; nucleotides not matched to a gene: 5. The CDR3 totals 18 residues. V usage is TRBV28 and J usage is TRBJ2-4; 12 bases map to TRBD1. Specimen: lymph node tissue, collected after IRX-2 immunotherapy. This clonotype originated in a human donor with breast cancer. The CDR3 here is CASSLGTGGTIAKNIQYF. In nucleotides, the CDR3 is TGTGCCAGCAGTTTAGGGACAGGGGGCACGATAGCCAAAAACATTCAGTACTTC.